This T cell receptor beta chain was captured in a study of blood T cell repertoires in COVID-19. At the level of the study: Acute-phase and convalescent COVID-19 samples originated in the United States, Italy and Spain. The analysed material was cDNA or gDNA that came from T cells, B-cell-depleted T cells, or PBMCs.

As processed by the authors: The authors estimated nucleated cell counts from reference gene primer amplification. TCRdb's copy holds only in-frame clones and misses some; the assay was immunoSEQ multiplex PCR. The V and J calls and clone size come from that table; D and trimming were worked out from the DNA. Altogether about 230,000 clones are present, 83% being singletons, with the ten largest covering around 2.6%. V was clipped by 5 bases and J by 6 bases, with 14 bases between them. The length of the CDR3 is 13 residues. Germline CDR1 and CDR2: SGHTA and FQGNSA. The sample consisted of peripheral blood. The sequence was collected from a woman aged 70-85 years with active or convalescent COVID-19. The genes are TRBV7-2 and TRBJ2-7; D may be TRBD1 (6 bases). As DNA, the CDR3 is TGTGCCAGCAGCCCACAGGGATCGGGCGAGCAGTACTTC. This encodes CASSPQGSGEQYF.